The 19 T cell receptor beta chains below come from one sample, sequenced in a study of patients and donors after allogeneic stem cell transplantation. TCRdb ran MiXCR on the RT-PCR reads and lists one entry per CDR3 protein. The sample holds about a million distinct CDR3 sequences, about a sixth seen once. Sequencing was done on a sample of blood, either unsorted or a sorted T cell fraction (not recorded which). Receptors originate from a human donor who was either an allogeneic HSCT recipient or a stem cell or donor lymphocyte infusion donor (not recorded which). It is not recorded whose cells these are; they may come from a transplant donor.

This sequence joins TRBV6-1 and TRBJ2-1; 8 bases map to TRBD1. Unmatched junction bases numbered 7, after V lost 10 bases and J lost 5 bases. Germline lookup yields CDR1 MNHNS and CDR2 SASEGT. This CDR3 region has 13 residues. CDR3 residues: CATRQGQDNEQFF. Written as DNA, the CDR3 is TGTGCCACCCGACAGGGGCAGGACAATGAGCAGTTCTTC.

This clonotype was seen only a few times. The V gene is TRBV27, the J gene TRBJ2-7; possible D gene TRBD1, 5 bases. There are 16 residues in the CDR3. Trimming took 5 bases from V and 1 from J, leaving 18 bases between them. CDR1 MNHEY and CDR2 SMNVEV come from the germline V gene (reference sequence). CDR3: CASSLLQDPPSYEQYF. In DNA, the CDR3 is TGTGCCAGCAGTCTATTACAGGACCCCCCTTCCTACGAGCAGTACTTC.

This clonotype appeared a few times. This chain joins TRBV6-1 and TRBJ1-3, with D possibly TRBD1 on 6 matching bases. Germline V gene data show CDR1 as MNHNS and CDR2 as SASEGT. There are 15 residues in the CDR3. Trimming shortened V by 3 bases and J by 0 bases, and 9 bases separated the two germline ends. CDR3 residues: CASSDNRASGNTIYF. CDR3 coding DNA: TGTGCCAGCAGTGATAACAGGGCCTCTGGAAACACCATATATTTT.

This clonotype was counted a few times. This sequence joins TRBV29-1 and TRBJ2-7; D gene ambiguous. CDR3 size: 12 residues. The germline CDR1 and CDR2 sequences are SQVTM and ANQGSEA. Trimming stripped 2 bases from V and 4 bases from J, with 9 bases between. In DNA form, the CDR3 reads TGCAGCGTTGAATTAACACCATACGAGCAGTACTTC. Protein: CSVELTPYEQYF.

V and J are TRBV20-1 and TRBJ2-1; 10 positions agree with TRBD2. V dropped 2 bases and J dropped 2; count of bases not matched to a gene: 12. The CDR3 consists of 18 residues. The germline gives CDR1 DFQATT, CDR2 SNEGSKA (reference sequence). The CDR3 reads CSARMASGRRKAYNEQFF. As DNA, the CDR3 is TGCAGTGCTAGAATGGCTAGCGGGAGACGGAAGGCCTACAATGAGCAGTTCTTC.

The V gene is TRBV20-1, the J gene TRBJ2-6; D is perhaps TRBD2 (5 bases). The CDR3 spans 16 residues. The ends were cut back, 5 bases at V and 2 bases at J, with 16 bases in the middle. Germline V gene sequence: CDR1 DFQATT, CDR2 SNEGSKA (reference sequence). CDR3 in DNA: TGCAGTGCTCCCCTTCGGGGAAGGCCTGGGGCCAACGTCCTGACTTTC. Encoded protein: CSAPLRGRPGANVLTF.

A remark on this clonotype: Germline and junction disagree at one end, which may indicate a read error. The gene calls are TRBV7-3 and TRBJ2-1, with D perhaps TRBD2 (6 bases). Germline values: CDR1 SGHTA, CDR2 FQGTGA. The CDR3 is made up of 13 amino acids. CDR3 DNA: TGTGCCAGCAGCTGGGACTCCCACAATGAGCAGTTCTTC. Amino acids: CASSWDSHNEQFF. Drawing the rest from reference TRBV7-3 and TRBJ2-1, the complete variable domain is GAGVSQTPSNKVTEKGKYVELRCDPISGHTALYWYRQSLGQGPEFLIYFQGTGAADDSGLPNDRFFAVRPEGSVSTLKIQRTERGDSAVYLCASSWDSHNEQFFGPGTRLTVL.

The genes are TRBV6-5 and TRBJ1-5; the D is unclear. The CDR3 is made up of 17 amino acids. V lost 0 bases and J 1 base, leaving 13 bases between the germline ends. Germline V lookup: CDR1 MNHEY, CDR2 SVGAGI. CDR3 sequence reads: CASSYSRETGSNQPQHF. The CDR3, as DNA: TGTGCCAGCAGTTACTCGAGGGAAACTGGGAGCAATCAGCCCCAGCATTTT.

J is TRBJ2-7 and V is TRBV29-1; either TRBD1 or TRBD2 may supply D (6 bases each). Germline lookup yields CDR1 SQVTM and CDR2 ANQGSEA. V shed 5 bases and J shed 2 bases, with 10 bases lying between them. The CDR3 length is 12 residues. In DNA form, the CDR3 reads TGCAGCGTTAAGGGGGGACCCTACGAGCAGTACTTC. This codes for CSVKGGPYEQYF.

There are a few counts of this clonotype. The chain links TRBV6-2 or TRBV6-3 to TRBJ2-1; 10 nucleotides match TRBD1. Germline CDR1 MNHEY, CDR2 SVGEGT. The CDR3 has 15 residues. After removal of 5 bases from V and 4 bases from J, the junction contained 5 bases not matched to a gene. The CDR3 DNA is TGTGCCAGCAGTGCGGGACAGGGGACTTACAATGAGCAGTTCTTC. It specifies CASSAGQGTYNEQFF.

For this clonotype: The junction and the germline gene differ at one end; a read error may be behind it. V gene TRBV2 combines with J gene TRBJ2-5, with 7 positions matching TRBD1. CDR3 size: 13 residues. Looked up from germline, CDR1 is SNHLY and CDR2 is FYNNEI. CDR3 loop: CASSEARQGAAHF. The CDR3 DNA follows: TGTGCCAGCAGTGAAGCGCGACAGGGTGCGGCTCATTTC.

The V call is TRBV24-1, the J call TRBJ1-5; no reliable D call. This CDR3 comprises 13 residues. CDR1 KGHDR and CDR2 SFDVKD come from the germline V gene. Trimming shortened V by 2 bases and J by 5 bases, and 6 bases separated the two germline ends. The CDR3: CATSDWRDQPQHF. The CDR3 DNA reads as TGTGCCACCAGTGATTGGAGGGATCAGCCCCAGCATTTT.

The sample holds a few counts of this clonotype. V and J are TRBV20-1 and TRBJ1-1; 7 nucleotides match TRBD1. There are 15 residues in the CDR3. Germline V lookup: CDR1 DFQATT, CDR2 SNEGSKA (reference sequence). V was pared by 0 bases and J by 5 bases, with 9 bases of the junction left unmatched. This CDR3 is CSAREGSRGGTEAFF. CDR3 sequence (DNA): TGCAGTGCTAGAGAGGGGAGCAGGGGGGGAACTGAAGCTTTCTTT.

In this sample, this clonotype turned up a few times. This chain joins TRBV29-1 and TRBJ2-1; D might be TRBD2 (6 bases). Germline V gives CDR1 SQVTM, CDR2 ANQGSEA. The CDR3 totals 12 residues. V lost 7 bases and J lost 9, with 16 bases in between. The CDR3 protein is CSAAEGRGEQFF. In nucleotides, the CDR3 is TGCAGCGCAGCGGAGGGGCGAGGTGAGCAGTTCTTC.

In this sample, this clonotype turned up a few times. The chain couples TRBV18 to TRBJ1-1, with 7 positions matching TRBD1. The length of the CDR3 is 14 residues. From germline, CDR1 is KGHSH and CDR2 LQKENI. V shed 6 bases and J 4 bases; nucleotides not matched to a gene: 8. The CDR3 DNA is TGTGCCAGCTCCTCGAGACAGGGTCCCACTGAAGCTTTCTTT. As protein: CASSSRQGPTEAFF.

The chain couples TRBV20-1 to TRBJ2-2, with D tentatively TRBD1 (6 bases). Deletions cut 7 bases from V and 7 bases from J, with 13 bases between. This CDR3 contains 12 residues. In germline, CDR1 is DFQATT, CDR2 SNEGSKA (reference sequence). The DNA for the CDR3 is TGCAGTGTTCAGGGGCGTTTCGGGGAGCTGTTTTTT. Residues: CSVQGRFGELFF.

The rearrangement uses TRBV20-1 and TRBJ1-4; D is undetermined. The CDR3 totals 14 residues. Germline lookup yields CDR1 DFQATT and CDR2 SNEGSKA (reference sequence). The V and J ends lost 3 bases and 4 bases respectively, with 12 bases between them. Here the CDR3 reads CSARGTPDNEKLFF. CDR3 coding DNA: TGCAGTGCTAGGGGTACCCCGGATAATGAAAAACTGTTTTTT.

The V gene is TRBV19, the J gene TRBJ2-1, with D unclear. CDR1 and CDR2 (germline): LNHDA, SQIVND (reference sequence). The V and J ends lost 5 bases and 6 bases respectively, with 8 bases between them. The CDR3 contains 12 residues. The CDR3 DNA is TGTGCCAGTAGTCCTATGTTCAATGAGCAGTTCTTC. Residues: CASSPMFNEQFF.

This chain uses TRBV7-8 with TRBJ1-1, with unresolved D. The CDR3 spans 14 residues. Germline V gene lookup returns CDR1 SGHVS and CDR2 FQNEAQ. Between the trimmed V and J ends, which lost 4 bases and 2 bases, there was a span of 11 bases. CDR3 in amino acids: CASSSFWENTEAFF. The CDR3 region has the DNA TGTGCCAGCAGCTCCTTTTGGGAAAACACTGAAGCTTTCTTT.